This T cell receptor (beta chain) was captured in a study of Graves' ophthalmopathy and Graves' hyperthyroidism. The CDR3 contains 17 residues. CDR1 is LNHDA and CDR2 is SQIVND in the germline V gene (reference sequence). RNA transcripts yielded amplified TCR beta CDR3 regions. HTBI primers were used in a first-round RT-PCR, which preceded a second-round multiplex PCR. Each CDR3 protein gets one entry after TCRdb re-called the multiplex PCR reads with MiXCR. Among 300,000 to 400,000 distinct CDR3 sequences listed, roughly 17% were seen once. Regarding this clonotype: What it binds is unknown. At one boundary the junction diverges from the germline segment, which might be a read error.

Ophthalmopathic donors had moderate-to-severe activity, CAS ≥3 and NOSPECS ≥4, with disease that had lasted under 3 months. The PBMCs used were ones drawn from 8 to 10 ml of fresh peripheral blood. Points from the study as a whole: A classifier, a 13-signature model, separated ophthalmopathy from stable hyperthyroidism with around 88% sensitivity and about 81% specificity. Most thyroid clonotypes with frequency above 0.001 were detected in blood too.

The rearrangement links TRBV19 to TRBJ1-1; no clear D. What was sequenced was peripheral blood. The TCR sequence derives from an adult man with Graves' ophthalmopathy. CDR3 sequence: CASTPTGQKGPAGGGLF. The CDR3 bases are TGTGCCAGTACCCCAACCGGGCAGAAGGGCCCCGCCGGTGGAGGTCTCTTT.